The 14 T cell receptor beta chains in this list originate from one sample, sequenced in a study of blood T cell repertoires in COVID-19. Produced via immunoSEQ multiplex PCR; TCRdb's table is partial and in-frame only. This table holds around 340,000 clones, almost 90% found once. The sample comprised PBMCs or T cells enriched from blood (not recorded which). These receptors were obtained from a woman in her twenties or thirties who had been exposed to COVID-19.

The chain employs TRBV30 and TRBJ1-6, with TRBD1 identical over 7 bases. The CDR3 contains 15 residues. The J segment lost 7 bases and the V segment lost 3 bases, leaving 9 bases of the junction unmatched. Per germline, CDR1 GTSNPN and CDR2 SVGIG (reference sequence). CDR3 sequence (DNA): TGTGCCTGGAGCGTTCCGGGACAGATGAATTCACCCCTCCACTTT. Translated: CAWSVPGQMNSPLHF.

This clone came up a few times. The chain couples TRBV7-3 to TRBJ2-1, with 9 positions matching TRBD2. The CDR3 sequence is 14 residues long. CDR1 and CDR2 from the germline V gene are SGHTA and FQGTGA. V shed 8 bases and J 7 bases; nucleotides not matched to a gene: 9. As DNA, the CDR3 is TGTGCCAGCGGCCTAGCGGGACACGGTAATGAGCAGTTCTTC. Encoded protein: CASGLAGHGNEQFF.

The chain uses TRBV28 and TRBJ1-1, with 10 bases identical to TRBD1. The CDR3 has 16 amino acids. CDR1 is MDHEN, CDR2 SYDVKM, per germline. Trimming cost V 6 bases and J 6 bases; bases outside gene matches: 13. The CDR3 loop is CASSHDTGTGVPEAFF. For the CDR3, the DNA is TGTGCCAGCAGCCATGACACTGGGACAGGGGTCCCTGAAGCTTTCTTT.

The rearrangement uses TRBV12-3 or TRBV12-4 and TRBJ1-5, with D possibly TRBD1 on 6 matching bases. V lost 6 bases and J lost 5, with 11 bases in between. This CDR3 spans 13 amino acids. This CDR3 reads CASRDAGDQPQHF. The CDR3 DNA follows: TGTGCCAGCAGGGACGCAGGGGATCAGCCCCAGCATTTT.

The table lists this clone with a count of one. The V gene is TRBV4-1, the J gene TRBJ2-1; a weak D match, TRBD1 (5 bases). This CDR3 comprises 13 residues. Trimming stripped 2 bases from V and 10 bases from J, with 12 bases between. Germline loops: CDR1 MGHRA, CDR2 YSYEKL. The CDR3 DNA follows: TGCGCCAGCAGCCAACCTATAGCAGGGGAGCAGTTCTTC. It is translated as CASSQPIAGEQFF.

The CDR3 spells CASSLNARRGGRETQYF. The CDR3 nucleotides are TGTGCCAGCAGTTTAAATGCCCGGCGAGGGGGCCGGGAGACCCAGTACTTC. The gene calls are TRBV28 and TRBJ2-5; 7 bases align to TRBD1. Germline loops: CDR1 MDHEN, CDR2 SYDVKM. CDR3 length: 17 amino acids. Trimming at V came to 2 bases and at J to 5 bases, leaving 14 bases not matched to a gene.

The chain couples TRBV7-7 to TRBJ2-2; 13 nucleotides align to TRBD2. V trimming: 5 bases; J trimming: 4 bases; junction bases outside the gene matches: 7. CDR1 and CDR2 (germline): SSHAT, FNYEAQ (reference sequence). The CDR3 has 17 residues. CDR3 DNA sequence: TGTGCCAGCAGCCCAGGACTAGCGGGAGATAGCACCGGGGAGCTGTTTTTT. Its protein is CASSPGLAGDSTGELFF.

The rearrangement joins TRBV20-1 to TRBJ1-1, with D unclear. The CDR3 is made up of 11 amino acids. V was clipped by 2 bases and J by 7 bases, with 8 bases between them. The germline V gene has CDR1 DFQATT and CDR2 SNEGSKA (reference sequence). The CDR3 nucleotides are TGCAGTGCTAGAAGCGCCCTTGAAGCTTTCTTT. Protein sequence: CSARSALEAFF.

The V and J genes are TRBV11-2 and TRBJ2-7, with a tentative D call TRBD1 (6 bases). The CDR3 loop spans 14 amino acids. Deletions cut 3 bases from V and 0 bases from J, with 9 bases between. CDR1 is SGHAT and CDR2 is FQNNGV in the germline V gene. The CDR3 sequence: CASSLDSSSYEQYF. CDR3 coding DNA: TGTGCCAGCAGCTTGGACAGTAGCTCCTACGAGCAGTACTTC.

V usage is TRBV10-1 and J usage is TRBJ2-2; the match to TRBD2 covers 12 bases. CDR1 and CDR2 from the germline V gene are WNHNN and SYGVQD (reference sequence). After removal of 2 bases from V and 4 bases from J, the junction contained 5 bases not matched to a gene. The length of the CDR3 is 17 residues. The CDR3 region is CASSEGPGLAGTGELFF. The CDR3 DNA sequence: TGCGCCAGCAGTGAGGGACCGGGACTAGCGGGCACCGGGGAGCTGTTTTTT.

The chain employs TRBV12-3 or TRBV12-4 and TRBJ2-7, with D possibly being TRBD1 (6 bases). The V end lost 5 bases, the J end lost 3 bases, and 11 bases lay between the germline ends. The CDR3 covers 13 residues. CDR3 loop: CASSPQGLYEQYF. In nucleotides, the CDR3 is TGTGCCAGCAGTCCCCAGGGGCTCTACGAGCAGTACTTC.

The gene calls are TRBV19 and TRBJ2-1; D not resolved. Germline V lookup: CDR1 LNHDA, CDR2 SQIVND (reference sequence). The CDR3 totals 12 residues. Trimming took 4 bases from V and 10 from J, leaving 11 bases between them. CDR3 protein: CASSTPFGEQFF. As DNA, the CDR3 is TGTGCCAGTAGTACCCCCTTTGGCGAGCAGTTCTTC.

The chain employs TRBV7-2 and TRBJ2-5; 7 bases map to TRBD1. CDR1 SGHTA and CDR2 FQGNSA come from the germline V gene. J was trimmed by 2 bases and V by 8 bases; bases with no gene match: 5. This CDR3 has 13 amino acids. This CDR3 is CASQDRAQETQYF. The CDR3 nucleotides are TGTGCCAGCCAAGACAGGGCTCAAGAGACCCAGTACTTC.

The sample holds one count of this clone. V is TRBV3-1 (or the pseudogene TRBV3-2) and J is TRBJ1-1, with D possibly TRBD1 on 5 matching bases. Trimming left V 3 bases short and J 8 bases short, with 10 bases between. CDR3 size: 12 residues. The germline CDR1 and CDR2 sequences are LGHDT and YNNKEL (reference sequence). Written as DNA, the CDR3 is TGTGCCAGCAGCCATTTCCACAGGGAAGCTTTCTTT. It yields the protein CASSHFHREAFF.